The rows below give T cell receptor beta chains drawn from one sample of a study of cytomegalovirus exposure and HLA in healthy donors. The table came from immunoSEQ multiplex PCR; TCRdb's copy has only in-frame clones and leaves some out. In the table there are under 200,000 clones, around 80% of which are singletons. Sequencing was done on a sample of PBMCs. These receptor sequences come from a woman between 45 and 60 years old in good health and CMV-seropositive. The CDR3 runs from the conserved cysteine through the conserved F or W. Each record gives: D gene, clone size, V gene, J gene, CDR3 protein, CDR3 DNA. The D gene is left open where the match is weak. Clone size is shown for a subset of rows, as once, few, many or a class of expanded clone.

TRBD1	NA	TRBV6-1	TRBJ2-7	CASSGTGGSVQYF	TGTGCCAGCAGTGGGACAGGGGGCAGTGTGCAGTACTTC
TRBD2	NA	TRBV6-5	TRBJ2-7	CASSYEAGGEQYF	TGTGCCAGCAGTTACGAGGCGGGAGGCGAGCAGTACTTC
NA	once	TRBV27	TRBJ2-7	CASSYGYEQYF	TGTGCCAGCAGTTACGGCTACGAGCAGTACTTC
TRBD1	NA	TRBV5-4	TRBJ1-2	CASSLRAGGGYTF	TGTGCCAGCAGCTTAAGGGCAGGGGGAGGCTACACCTTC
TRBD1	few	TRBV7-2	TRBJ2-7	CASSLEGQGAREQYF	TGTGCCAGCAGCTTAGAGGGACAGGGGGCTCGGGAGCAGTACTTC
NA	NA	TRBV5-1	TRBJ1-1	CASSREVGRREAFF	TGCGCCAGCAGCCGTGAGGTAGGAAGGCGTGAAGCTTTCTTT
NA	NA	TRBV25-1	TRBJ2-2	CASSEWTASTGELFF	TGTGCCAGCAGTGAATGGACAGCAAGCACCGGGGAGCTGTTTTTT
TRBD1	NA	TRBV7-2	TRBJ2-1	CASSLGQGGEQFF	TGTGCCAGCAGCTTAGGACAGGGCGGAGAGCAGTTCTTC
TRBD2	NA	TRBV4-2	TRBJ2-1	CASSPAGLAYNEQFF	TGTGCCAGCAGCCCAGCGGGGTTGGCCTACAATGAGCAGTTCTTC
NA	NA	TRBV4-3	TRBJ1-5	CASSLGRGGQPQHF	TGCGCCAGCAGCTTGGGTCGGGGTGGTCAGCCCCAGCATTTT
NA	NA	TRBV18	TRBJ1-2	CASSPRHREYYGYTF	TGTGCCAGCTCACCACGACACAGGGAATACTATGGCTACACCTTC
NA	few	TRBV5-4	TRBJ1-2	CASGRGGDYGYTF	TGTGCGAGCGGACGTGGGGGCGACTATGGCTACACCTTC
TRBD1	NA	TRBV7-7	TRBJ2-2	CASSLVIGTGAGELFF	TGTGCTAGCAGCTTAGTAATTGGGACAGGGGCCGGGGAGCTGTTTTTT
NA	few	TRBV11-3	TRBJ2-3	CASSLGGQITDTQYF	TGTGCCAGCAGCTTAGGTGGCCAGATCACAGATACGCAGTATTTT
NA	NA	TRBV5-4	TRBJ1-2	CASSLPGDSYGYTF	TGTGCCAGCAGCTTGCCAGGGGATAGCTATGGCTACACCTTC
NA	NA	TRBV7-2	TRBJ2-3	CASSLTVGSGTDTQYF	TGTGCCAGCAGCTTAACCGTCGGGAGTGGAACAGATACGCAGTATTTT
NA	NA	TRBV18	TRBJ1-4	CASSPGGGEKLFF	TGTGCCAGCTCACCAGGGGGCGGGGAAAAACTGTTTTTT
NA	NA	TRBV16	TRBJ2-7	CASSQSSYEQYF	TGTGCCAGCAGCCAATCCAGTTACGAGCAGTACTTC
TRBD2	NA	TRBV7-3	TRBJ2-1	CASSTTSGSSYNEQFF	TGTGCCAGCAGCACCACTAGCGGGAGCTCCTACAATGAGCAGTTCTTC
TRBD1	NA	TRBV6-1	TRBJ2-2	CASRQGDYTGELFF	TGTGCCAGCAGACAGGGGGATTACACCGGGGAGCTGTTTTTT
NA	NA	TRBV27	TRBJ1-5	CASSSRSDPYSNQPQHF	TGTGCCAGCAGTTCCCGCAGCGATCCTTATAGCAATCAGCCCCAGCATTTT
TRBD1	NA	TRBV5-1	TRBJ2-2	CASRLGDSNTGELFF	TGCGCCAGCAGGCTGGGGGACAGCAACACCGGGGAGCTGTTTTTT
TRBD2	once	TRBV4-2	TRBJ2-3	CASSQGGAGGPRDTQYF	TGTGCCAGCAGCCAAGGGGGAGCGGGGGGCCCCAGAGATACGCAGTATTTT
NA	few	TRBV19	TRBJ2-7	CASSSRQLPDEQYF	TGTGCCAGTAGTAGCCGACAGTTACCTGACGAGCAGTACTTC
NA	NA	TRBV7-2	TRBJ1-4	CASSHGRGTNEKLFF	TGTGCCAGCAGCCATGGCCGGGGTACAAATGAAAAACTGTTTTTT
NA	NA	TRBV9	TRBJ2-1	CASTIGRDAYNEQFF	TGTGCCAGCACCATCGGACGGGATGCCTACAATGAGCAGTTCTTC
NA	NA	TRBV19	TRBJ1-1	CASSGPGRAEAFF	TGTGCCAGTAGTGGTCCGGGGAGAGCTGAAGCTTTCTTT
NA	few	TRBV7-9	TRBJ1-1	CASSSTPNTEAFF	TGTGCCAGCAGCTCGACACCGAACACTGAAGCTTTCTTT
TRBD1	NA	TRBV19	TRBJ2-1	CASSIVGTEYNEQFF	TGTGCCAGTAGTATCGTAGGGACAGAATACAATGAGCAGTTCTTC
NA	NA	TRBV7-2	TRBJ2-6	CASSPRSGGAGANVLTF	TGTGCCAGCAGCCCACGATCGGGGGGCGCTGGGGCCAACGTCCTGACTTTC
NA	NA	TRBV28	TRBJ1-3	CASIRQGTGNTIYF	TGTGCCAGCATCCGTCAGGGGACTGGAAACACCATATATTTT
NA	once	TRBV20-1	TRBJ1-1	CSAYREEAFF	TGCAGTGCGTACAGGGAGGAAGCTTTCTTT
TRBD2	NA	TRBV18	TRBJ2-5	CASSRRGGFETQYF	TGTGCCAGCTCAAGGCGGGGGGGTTTCGAGACCCAGTACTTC
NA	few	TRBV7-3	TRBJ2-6	CASSPMGWRRGGSGANVLTF	TGTGCCAGCAGCCCCATGGGGTGGAGGCGGGGCGGGTCTGGGGCCAACGTCCTGACTTTC
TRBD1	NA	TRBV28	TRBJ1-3	CASRSRTGGANTIYF	TGTGCCAGCAGGTCCCGGACAGGGGGCGCAAACACCATATATTTT
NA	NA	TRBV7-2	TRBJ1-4	CASTSGGRGGKLFF	TGTGCCAGCACCTCTGGGGGTAGGGGAGGAAAACTGTTTTTT
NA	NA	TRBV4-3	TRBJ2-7	CASSQGTASDYEQYF	TGCGCCAGCAGCCAAGGGACAGCATCCGACTACGAGCAGTACTTC
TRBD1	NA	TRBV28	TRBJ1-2	CASSLGGQGVIYGYTF	TGTGCCAGCAGTTTAGGGGGACAGGGAGTAATATACGGCTACACCTTC
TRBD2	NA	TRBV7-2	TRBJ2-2	CASSPRLAGNTGELFF	TGTGCCAGCAGCCCCCGACTAGCGGGTAACACCGGGGAGCTGTTTTTT
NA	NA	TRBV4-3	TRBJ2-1	CASSQDTGNEQFF	TGCGCCAGCAGCCAAGATACAGGGAATGAGCAGTTCTTC
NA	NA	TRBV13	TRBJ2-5	CASSLRGPQETQYF	TGTGCCAGCAGCTTGCGGGGGCCTCAAGAGACCCAGTACTTC
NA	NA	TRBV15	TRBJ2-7	CATSRDRGSYEQYF	TGTGCCACCAGCAGAGACAGGGGCTCCTACGAGCAGTACTTC
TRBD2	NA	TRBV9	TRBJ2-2	CASNVDPSGPVGELFF	TGTGCCAGCAACGTAGATCCTAGCGGGCCGGTCGGGGAGCTGTTTTTT
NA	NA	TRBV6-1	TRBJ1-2	CASRPGGFDGYTF	TGTGCCAGTCGGCCGGGGGGCTTTGATGGCTACACCTTC
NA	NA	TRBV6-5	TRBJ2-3	CASSGTRSTDTQYF	TGTGCCAGCTCAGGAACAAGGAGCACAGATACGCAGTATTTT
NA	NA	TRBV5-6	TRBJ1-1	CASSLWGLRVTEAFF	TGTGCCAGCAGCCTCTGGGGGCTCCGAGTAACTGAAGCTTTCTTT
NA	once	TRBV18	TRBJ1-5	CASSPSSGGSNQPQHF	TGTGCCAGCTCACCTAGCTCGGGGGGAAGTAATCAGCCCCAGCATTTT
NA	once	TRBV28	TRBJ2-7	CASSFRLAVYF	TGTGCCAGCAGTTTTAGGCTAGCTGTGTACTTC
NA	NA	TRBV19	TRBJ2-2	CASSTSLGNTGELFF	TGTGCCAGTAGTACTAGTTTGGGGAACACCGGGGAGCTGTTTTTT
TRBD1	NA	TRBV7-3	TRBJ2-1	CASSTGQGNYNEQFF	TGTGCCAGCAGCACAGGACAGGGGAACTACAATGAGCAGTTCTTC
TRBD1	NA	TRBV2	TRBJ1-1	CASSEDRQGRPNTEAFF	TGTGCCAGCAGTGAGGATAGACAGGGGCGACCGAACACTGAAGCTTTCTTT
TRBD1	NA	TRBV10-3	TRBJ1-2	CAISSTGANYGYTF	TGTGCCATCAGTTCGACAGGGGCAAACTATGGCTACACCTTC
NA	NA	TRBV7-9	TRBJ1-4	CASSATGYSEKLFF	TGTGCCAGCAGCGCAACAGGGTATAGTGAAAAACTGTTTTTT